One and the same sample provided the 3 T cell receptor beta chains below, sequenced in a study of graft-versus-host responses after intestinal transplantation. The antigens for these receptors are not known. Some clones are missing from TCRdb's copy, which holds only in-frame ones; the method was immunoSEQ multiplex PCR. The sample has over 100,000 clones; 85% to 95% are singletons. This material consisted of unstimulated CD4+ T cells sorted from spleen or lymph node cells, taken before intestinal transplant. Receptors originate from a human donor who received an intestinal transplant.

The CDR3 coding sequence is TGTGCCAGCAGTAAACAGGGCTACGAGCAGTACTTC. This codes for CASSKQGYEQYF. The V and J genes are TRBV6-1 and TRBJ2-7; D perhaps matches TRBD1 (6 bases). The ends were cut back, 5 bases at V and 3 bases at J, with 8 bases in the middle. The CDR3 loop spans 12 amino acids. Germline-derived CDR1 and CDR2 are MNHNS and SASEGT.

This chain joins TRBV7-8 and TRBJ2-5; TRBD2 is a possible D gene (6 bases). The CDR3 runs 14 residues. CDR1 is SGHVS and CDR2 is FQNEAQ in the germline V gene. The V gene lost 1 base and the J gene lost 6 bases, with 12 bases spanning the gap. CDR3 protein: CASSLVSGHQTQYF. CDR3 in DNA: TGTGCCAGCAGCTTAGTTAGCGGACATCAGACCCAGTACTTC.

This chain uses TRBV5-1 with TRBJ2-7, with TRBD2 identical over 14 bases. The V gene's germline CDR1 is SGHRS and CDR2 YFSETQ. The CDR3 totals 16 residues. The junction had 12 bases not matched to a gene; V was cut back by 8 bases and J by 5 bases. CDR3 sequence (DNA): TGCGCCAGTACCCTTGGGACTAGCGGGAGTTACAACGAGCAGTACTTC. Protein product: CASTLGTSGSYNEQYF.